This TCR beta chain appears in the sequencing data of a study of T cells in narcolepsy. Study-wide context: Donors had narcolepsy type 1 or type 2, or were healthy controls. Broader study findings: Autoreactive clone sequences were missing from some blood memory CD4+ repertoires. Same-patient CSF and blood CD4+ T cell clonotypes included HCRT-specific and TRIB2-specific autoreactive ones. Autoreactive clonotypes reportedly recurred in blood of same and different patients, not controls.

The CDR3 runs 11 residues. Deletions cut 5 bases from V and 3 bases from J, with 5 bases between. The germline gives CDR1 ENHRY, CDR2 SYGVKD. Regarding this clone: What it recognizes is unknown.

Assay used: immunoSEQ multiplex PCR; TCRdb lists only in-frame clones, some missing. This table holds around 20,000 clones, around 92% found once. The sequence came from a human donor with narcolepsy. The rearrangement joins TRBV10-3 to TRBJ2-7, with D unclear. The sample consisted of CD45RA- memory CD4+ T cells from PBMCs. The CDR3 spells CAISRNYEQYF. The CDR3 bases are TGTGCCATCAGTCGAAACTACGAGCAGTACTTC.